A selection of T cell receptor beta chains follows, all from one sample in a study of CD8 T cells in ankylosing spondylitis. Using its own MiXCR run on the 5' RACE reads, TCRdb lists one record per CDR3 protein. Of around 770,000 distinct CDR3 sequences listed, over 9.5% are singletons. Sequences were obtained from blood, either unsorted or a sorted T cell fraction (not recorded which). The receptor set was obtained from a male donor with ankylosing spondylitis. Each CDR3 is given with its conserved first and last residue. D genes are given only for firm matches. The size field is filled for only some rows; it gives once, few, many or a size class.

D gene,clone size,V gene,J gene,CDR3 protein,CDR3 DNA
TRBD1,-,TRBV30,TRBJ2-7,CAWSKGQGDYEQYF,TGTGCCTGGAGTAAGGGACAGGGGGATTACGAGCAGTACTTC
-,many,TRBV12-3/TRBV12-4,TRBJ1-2,CASSLAPNARGHGYTF,TGTGCCAGCAGTTTAGCGCCGAACGCCCGAGGTCATGGCTACACCTTC
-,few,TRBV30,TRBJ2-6,CAGGRTSGANVLTF,TGTGCCGGGGGACGGACCTCTGGGGCCAACGTCCTGACTTTC
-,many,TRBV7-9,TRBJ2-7,CASSLDGTSHF,TGTGCCAGCAGCCTAGATGGGACCTCTCACTTC
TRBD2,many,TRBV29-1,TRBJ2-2,CSVNWGGTTGELFF,TGCAGCGTTAACTGGGGAGGGACCACCGGGGAGCTGTTTTTT
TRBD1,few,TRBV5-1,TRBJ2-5,CASGPQTGGIETQYF,TGCGCCAGCGGCCCTCAGACAGGGGGTATCGAGACCCAGTACTTC
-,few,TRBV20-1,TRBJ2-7,CSASTATNYEQYF,TGCAGTGCTAGTACGGCCACCAACTACGAGCAGTACTTC
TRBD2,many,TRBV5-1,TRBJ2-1,CASSSRLAGDEQFF,TGCGCCAGCAGCTCTAGACTAGCGGGAGATGAGCAGTTCTTC
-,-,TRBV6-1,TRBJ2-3,CASRGLFATDTQYF,TGTGCCAGCAGAGGCCTCTTTGCCACAGATACGCAGTATTTT
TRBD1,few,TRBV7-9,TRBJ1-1,CASSPIRGRTTEAFF,TGTGCCAGCAGCCCTATCAGGGGGCGTACCACTGAAGCTTTCTTT
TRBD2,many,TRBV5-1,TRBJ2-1,CASSTLTSGGDNEQFF,TGCGCCAGCAGCACCCTTACTAGCGGAGGAGACAATGAGCAGTTCTTC
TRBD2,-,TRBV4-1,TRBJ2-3,CASSQDPSGVSTDTQYF,TGCGCCAGCAGCCAAGATCCTAGCGGGGTGAGCACAGATACGCAGTATTTT
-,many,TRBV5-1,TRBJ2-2,CASGQPNTGELFF,TGCGCCAGTGGACAGCCAAACACCGGGGAGCTGTTTTTT
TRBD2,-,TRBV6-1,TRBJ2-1,CASRGLAGAGSYNEQFF,TGTGCCAGCAGGGGACTAGCGGGGGCGGGCTCCTACAATGAGCAGTTCTTC
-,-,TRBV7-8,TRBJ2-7,CASSFFELTYEQYF,TGTGCCAGCAGCTTTTTCGAGTTGACCTACGAGCAGTACTTC
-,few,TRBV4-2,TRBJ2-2,CASSQVDRRGTGELFF,TGTGCCAGCAGCCAAGTGGACAGAAGAGGCACCGGGGAGCTGTTTTTT
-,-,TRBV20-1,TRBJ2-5,CSARVAGVETQYF,TGCAGTGCTAGAGTGGCTGGCGTAGAGACCCAGTACTTC
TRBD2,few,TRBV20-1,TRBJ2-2,CSARDERSGSYTGELFF,TGCAGTGCTAGAGATGAGCGTAGCGGGAGCTACACCGGGGAGCTGTTTTTT
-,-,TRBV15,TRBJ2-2,CATSAQLGSTGELFF,TGTGCCACCAGCGCCCAACTCGGGAGCACCGGGGAGCTGTTTTTT
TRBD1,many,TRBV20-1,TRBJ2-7,CSASLGQGRNEQYF,TGCAGTGCTAGTCTGGGACAGGGCCGCAACGAGCAGTACTTC
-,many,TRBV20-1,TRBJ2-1,CSATKTRKGYNEQFF,TGCAGTGCGACAAAGACTAGGAAGGGGTACAATGAGCAGTTCTTC
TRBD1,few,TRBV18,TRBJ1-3,CASSPNRDRAGNTIYF,TGTGCCAGCTCACCCAACCGGGACAGGGCTGGAAACACCATATATTTT
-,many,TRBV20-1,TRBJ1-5,CSARGLEDVGRGQPQHF,TGCAGTGCTAGGGGGTTGGAGGACGTGGGCCGTGGGCAGCCCCAGCATTTT
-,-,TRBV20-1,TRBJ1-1,CSARLTEAFF,TGCAGTGCTAGGCTTACTGAAGCTTTCTTT
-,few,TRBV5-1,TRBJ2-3,CASSLVMSDTQYF,TGCGCCAGCAGCTTGGTGATGTCAGATACGCAGTATTTT
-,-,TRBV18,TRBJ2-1,CASSPDFRAGFF,TGTGCCAGCTCCCCGGACTTTCGGGCTGGTTTCTTC
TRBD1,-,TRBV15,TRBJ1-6,CATSSTGTVLSPLHF,TGTGCCACCAGCTCAACCGGGACAGTGCTTTCACCCCTCCACTTT
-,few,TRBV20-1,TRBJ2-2,CSARPWGVGTGELFF,TGCAGTGCTAGACCCTGGGGGGTAGGCACCGGGGAGCTGTTTTTT
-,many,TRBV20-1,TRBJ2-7,CSASQGFYYEQYF,TGCAGTGCTAGTCAGGGATTCTACTACGAGCAGTACTTC
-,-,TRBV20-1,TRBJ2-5,CSARLRDTQYF,TGCAGTGCTAGACTCCGGGATACCCAGTACTTC
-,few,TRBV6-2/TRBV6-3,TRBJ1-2,CASSQGNRYTF,TGTGCCAGCAGTCAGGGGAATCGCTACACCTTC
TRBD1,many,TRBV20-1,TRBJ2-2,CSAYRDRVTGELFF,TGCAGTGCTTACCGGGACAGGGTGACCGGGGAGCTGTTTTTT
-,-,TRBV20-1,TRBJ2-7,CSAFPRGIFLEQYF,TGCAGTGCCTTTCCACGAGGCATTTTTTTAGAGCAGTACTTC
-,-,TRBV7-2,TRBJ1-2,CASSLVQVGGYTF,TGTGCCAGCAGCTTAGTTCAGGTGGGGGGCTACACCTTC
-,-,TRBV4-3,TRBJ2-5,CASSQVDGEETQYF,TGCGCCAGCAGCCAAGTGGACGGCGAAGAGACCCAGTACTTC
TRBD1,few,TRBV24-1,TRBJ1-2,CATSVGQGYGYTF,TGTGCCACCAGTGTGGGACAGGGCTATGGCTACACCTTC
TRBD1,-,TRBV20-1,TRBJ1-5,CSADDRAIGQPQHF,TGCAGTGCTGACGACAGGGCTATCGGGCAGCCCCAGCATTTT
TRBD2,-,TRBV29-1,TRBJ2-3,CSVVIAGKSTDTQYF,TGCAGCGTGGTAATAGCGGGGAAAAGCACAGATACGCAGTATTTT
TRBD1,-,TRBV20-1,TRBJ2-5,CSAVGDRVFQETQYF,TGCAGTGCTGTCGGGGACAGGGTGTTCCAAGAGACCCAGTACTTC
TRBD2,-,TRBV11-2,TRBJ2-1,CASSLERLAGPRNEQFF,TGTGCCAGCAGCTTGGAGCGACTAGCGGGCCCGAGGAATGAGCAGTTCTTC
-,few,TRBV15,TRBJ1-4,CATSTPRGGTNEKLFF,TGTGCCACCAGCACCCCTCGGGGGGGAACTAATGAAAAACTGTTTTTT
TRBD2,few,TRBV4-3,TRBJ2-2,CASSHPSGGFNTGELFF,TGCGCCAGCAGCCACCCTAGCGGGGGCTTTAACACCGGGGAGCTGTTTTTT
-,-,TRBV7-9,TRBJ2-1,CASSFFSEQFF,TGTGCCAGCAGCTTCTTCAGTGAGCAGTTCTTC
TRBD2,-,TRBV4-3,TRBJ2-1,CASSQVSGGSYNEQFF,TGCGCCAGCAGCCAAGTTAGCGGGGGCTCCTACAATGAGCAGTTCTTC
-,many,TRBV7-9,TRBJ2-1,CASSLKGGKNEQFF,TGTGCCAGCAGCTTAAAAGGGGGAAAAAATGAGCAGTTCTTC
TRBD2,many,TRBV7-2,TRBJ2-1,CASSFVAGGNNEQFF,TGTGCCAGCAGCTTTGTAGCGGGAGGTAACAATGAGCAGTTCTTC
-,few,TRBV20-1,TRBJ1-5,CSAPGRGNQPQHF,TGCAGTGCTCCGGGACGGGGAAATCAGCCCCAGCATTTT
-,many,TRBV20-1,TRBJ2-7,CSALGTLGDEQYF,TGCAGTGCTCTCGGGACCTTAGGGGACGAGCAGTACTTC
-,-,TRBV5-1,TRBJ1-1,CASSLGHGGDTEAFF,TGCGCCAGCAGCTTGGGTCACGGAGGGGACACTGAAGCTTTCTTT
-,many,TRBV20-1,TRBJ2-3,CSARSPGRGEDTQYF,TGCAGTGCTAGATCTCCTGGCAGGGGCGAAGATACGCAGTATTTT
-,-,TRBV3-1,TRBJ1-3,CASSRRGNTIYF,TGTGCCAGCAGCCGAAGAGGAAACACCATATATTTT
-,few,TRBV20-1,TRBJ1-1,CSARGARADTEAFF,TGCAGTGCTAGAGGTGCCAGGGCAGACACTGAAGCTTTCTTT
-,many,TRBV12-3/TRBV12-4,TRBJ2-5,CASSLGPETQYF,TGTGCCAGCAGCCTTGGTCCGGAGACCCAGTACTTC
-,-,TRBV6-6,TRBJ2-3,CASAGSRGTQYF,TGTGCCAGCGCTGGATCGAGGGGTACGCAGTATTTT
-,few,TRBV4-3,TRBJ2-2,CASQRVLDTGELFF,TGCGCCAGCCAACGAGTCCTGGACACCGGGGAGCTGTTTTTT
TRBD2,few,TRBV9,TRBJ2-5,CASSPRWREGLGTQYF,TGTGCCAGCAGCCCCCGGTGGCGGGAGGGCCTTGGGACCCAGTACTTC
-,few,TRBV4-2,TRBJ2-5,CASSQDSGKETQYF,TGTGCCAGCAGCCAAGACTCGGGGAAAGAGACCCAGTACTTC
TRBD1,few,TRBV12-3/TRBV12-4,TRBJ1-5,CASSKTGGNQPQHF,TGTGCCAGCAGTAAAACAGGGGGCAATCAGCCCCAGCATTTT
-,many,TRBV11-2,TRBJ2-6,CASSLDPQGFSGANVLTF,TGTGCCAGCAGCTTAGACCCTCAGGGGTTCTCTGGGGCCAACGTCCTGACTTTC